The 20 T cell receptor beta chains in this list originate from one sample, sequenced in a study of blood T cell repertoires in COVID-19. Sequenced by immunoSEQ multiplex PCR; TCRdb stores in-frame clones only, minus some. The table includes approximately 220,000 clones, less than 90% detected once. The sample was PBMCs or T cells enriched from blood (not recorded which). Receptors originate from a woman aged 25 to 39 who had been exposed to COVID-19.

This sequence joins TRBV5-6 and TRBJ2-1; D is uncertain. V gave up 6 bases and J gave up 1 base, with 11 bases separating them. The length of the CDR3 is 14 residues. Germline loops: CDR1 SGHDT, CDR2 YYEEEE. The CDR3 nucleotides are TGTGCCAGCACCTTCGACGGGTCCTACAATGAGCAGTTCTTC. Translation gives CASTFDGSYNEQFF.

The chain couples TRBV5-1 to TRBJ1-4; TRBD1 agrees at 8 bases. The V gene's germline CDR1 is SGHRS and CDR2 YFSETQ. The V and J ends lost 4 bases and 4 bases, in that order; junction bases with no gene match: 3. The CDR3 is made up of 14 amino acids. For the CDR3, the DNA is TGCGCCAGCAGCCCCGGACAGGGTAATGAAAAACTGTTTTTT. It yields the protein CASSPGQGNEKLFF.

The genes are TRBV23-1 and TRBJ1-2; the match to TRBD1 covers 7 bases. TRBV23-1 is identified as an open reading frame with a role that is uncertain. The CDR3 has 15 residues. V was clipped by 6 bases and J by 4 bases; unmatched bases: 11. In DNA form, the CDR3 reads TGCGCCAGCAGGGGGGACAGTTCGAACGGCTATGGCTACACCTTC. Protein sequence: CASRGDSSNGYGYTF.

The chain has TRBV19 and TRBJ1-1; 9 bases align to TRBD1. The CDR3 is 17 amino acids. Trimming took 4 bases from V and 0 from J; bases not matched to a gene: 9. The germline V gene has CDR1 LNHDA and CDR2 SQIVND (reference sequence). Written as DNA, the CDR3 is TGTGCCAGTAGTACCCCACCGACAGGGGGTATGAACACTGAAGCTTTCTTT. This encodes CASSTPPTGGMNTEAFF. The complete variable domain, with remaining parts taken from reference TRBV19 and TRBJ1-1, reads DGGITQSPKYLFRKEGQNVTLSCEQNLNHDAMYWYRQDPGQGLRLIYYSQIVNDFQKGDIAEGYSVSREKKESFPLTVTSAQKNPTAFYLCASSTPPTGGMNTEAFFGQGTRLTVV.

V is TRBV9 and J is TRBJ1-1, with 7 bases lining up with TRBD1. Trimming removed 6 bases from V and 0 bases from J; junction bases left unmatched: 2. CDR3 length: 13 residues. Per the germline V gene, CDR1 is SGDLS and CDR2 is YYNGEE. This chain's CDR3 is CASNRGLNTEAFF. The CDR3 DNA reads TGTGCCAGCAACAGGGGTCTGAACACTGAAGCTTTCTTT.

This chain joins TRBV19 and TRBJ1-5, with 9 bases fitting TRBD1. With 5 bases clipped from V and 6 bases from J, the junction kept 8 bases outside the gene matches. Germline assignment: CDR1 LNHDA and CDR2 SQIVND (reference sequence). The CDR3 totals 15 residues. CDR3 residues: CASSSGQGLRQPQHF. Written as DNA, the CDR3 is TGTGCCAGTAGTTCGGGACAGGGACTACGTCAGCCCCAGCATTTT. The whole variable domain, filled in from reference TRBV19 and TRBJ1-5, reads DGGITQSPKYLFRKEGQNVTLSCEQNLNHDAMYWYRQDPGQGLRLIYYSQIVNDFQKGDIAEGYSVSREKKESFPLTVTSAQKNPTAFYLCASSSGQGLRQPQHFGDGTRLSIL.

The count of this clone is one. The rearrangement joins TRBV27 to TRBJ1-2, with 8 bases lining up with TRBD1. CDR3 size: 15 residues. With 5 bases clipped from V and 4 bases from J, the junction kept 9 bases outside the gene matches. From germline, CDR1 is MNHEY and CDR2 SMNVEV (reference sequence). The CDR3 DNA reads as TGTGCCAGCAGTCCAGACCAGGGGGCGTTCTATGGCTACACCTTC. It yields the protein CASSPDQGAFYGYTF.

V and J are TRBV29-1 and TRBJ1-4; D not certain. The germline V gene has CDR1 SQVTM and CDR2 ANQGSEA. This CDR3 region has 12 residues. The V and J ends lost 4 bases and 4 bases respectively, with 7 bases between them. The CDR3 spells CSVAQVNEKLFF. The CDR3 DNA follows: TGCAGCGTTGCCCAGGTTAATGAAAAACTGTTTTTT.

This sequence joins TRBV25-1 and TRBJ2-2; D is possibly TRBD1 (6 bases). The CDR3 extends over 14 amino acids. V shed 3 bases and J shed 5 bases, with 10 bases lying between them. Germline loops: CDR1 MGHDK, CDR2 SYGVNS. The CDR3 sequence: CASSDPRGTGELFF. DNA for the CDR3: TGTGCCAGCAGTGATCCGAGGGGGACCGGGGAGCTGTTTTTT.

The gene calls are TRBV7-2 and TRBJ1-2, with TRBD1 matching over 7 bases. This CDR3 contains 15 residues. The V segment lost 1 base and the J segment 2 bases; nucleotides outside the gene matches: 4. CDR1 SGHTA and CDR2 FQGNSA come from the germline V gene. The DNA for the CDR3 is TGTGCCAGCAGCTTAGGACAGGGACCGAACTATGGCTACACCTTC. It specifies CASSLGQGPNYGYTF.

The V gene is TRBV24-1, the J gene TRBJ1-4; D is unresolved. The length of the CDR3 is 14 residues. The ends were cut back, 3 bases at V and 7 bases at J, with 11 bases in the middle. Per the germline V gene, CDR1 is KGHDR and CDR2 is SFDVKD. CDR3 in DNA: TGTGCCACCAGTGATAGGTTAGCGTCTGAAAAACTGTTTTTT. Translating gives CATSDRLASEKLFF.

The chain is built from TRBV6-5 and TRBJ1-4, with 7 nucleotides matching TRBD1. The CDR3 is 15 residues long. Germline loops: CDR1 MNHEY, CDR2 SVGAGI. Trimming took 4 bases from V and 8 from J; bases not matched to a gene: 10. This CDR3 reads CASSLSRDRWEKLFF. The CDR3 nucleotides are TGTGCCAGCAGTTTAAGCCGGGACAGATGGGAAAAACTGTTTTTT.

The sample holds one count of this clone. The CDR3 coding sequence is TGTGCCAGCAGCCTAAACAGGGGGCGCACAGATACGCAGTATTTT. It translates to CASSLNRGRTDTQYF. The rearrangement uses TRBV3-1 (or the pseudogene TRBV3-2) and TRBJ2-3; TRBD1 matches at 9 bases. After removal of 4 bases from V and 1 base from J, the junction contained 3 bases not matched to a gene. From germline, CDR1 is LGHDT and CDR2 YNNKEL (reference sequence). This CDR3 has 15 residues.

The CDR3: CATSVGVTDTQYF. CDR3 nucleotide sequence: TGTGCCACCAGTGTAGGAGTAACAGATACGCAGTATTTT. V usage is TRBV24-1 and J usage is TRBJ2-3; no firm D call. Trimming shortened V by 5 bases and J by 3 bases, and 8 bases separated the two germline ends. CDR1 is KGHDR and CDR2 is SFDVKD in the germline V gene. The CDR3 totals 13 residues.

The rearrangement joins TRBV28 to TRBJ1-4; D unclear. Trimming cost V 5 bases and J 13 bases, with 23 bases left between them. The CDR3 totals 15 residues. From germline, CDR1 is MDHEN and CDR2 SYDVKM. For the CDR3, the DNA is TGTGCCAGCAGTGAAACGGCGGCGGGCCAGGCTATACTGTTTTTT. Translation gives CASSETAAGQAILFF.

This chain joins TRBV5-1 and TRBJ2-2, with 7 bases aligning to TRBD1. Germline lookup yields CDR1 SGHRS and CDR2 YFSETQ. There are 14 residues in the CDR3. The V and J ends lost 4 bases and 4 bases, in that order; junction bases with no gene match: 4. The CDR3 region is CASSQDRSTGELFF. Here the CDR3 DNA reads TGCGCCAGCAGCCAGGACAGGTCCACCGGGGAGCTGTTTTTT.

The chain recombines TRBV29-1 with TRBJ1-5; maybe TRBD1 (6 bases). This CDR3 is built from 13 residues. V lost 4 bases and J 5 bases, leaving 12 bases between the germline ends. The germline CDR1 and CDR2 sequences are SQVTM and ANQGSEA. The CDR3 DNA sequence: TGCAGCGTTGTTTTGGGGGCCGATCAGCCCCAGCATTTT. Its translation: CSVVLGADQPQHF.

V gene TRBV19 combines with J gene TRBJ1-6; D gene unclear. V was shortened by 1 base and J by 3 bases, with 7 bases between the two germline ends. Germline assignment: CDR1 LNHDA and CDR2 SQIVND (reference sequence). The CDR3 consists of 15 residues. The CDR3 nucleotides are TGTGCCAGTAGTATAGTCGGAGGCTATAATTCACCCCTCCACTTT. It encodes CASSIVGGYNSPLHF. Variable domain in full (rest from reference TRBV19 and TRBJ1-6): DGGITQSPKYLFRKEGQNVTLSCEQNLNHDAMYWYRQDPGQGLRLIYYSQIVNDFQKGDIAEGYSVSREKKESFPLTVTSAQKNPTAFYLCASSIVGGYNSPLHFGNGTRLTVT.

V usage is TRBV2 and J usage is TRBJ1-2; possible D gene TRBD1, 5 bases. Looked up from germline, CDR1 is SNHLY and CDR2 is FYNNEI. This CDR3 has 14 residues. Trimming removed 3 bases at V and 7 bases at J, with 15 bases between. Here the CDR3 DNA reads TGTGCCAGCAGTGAGGTGACAGATAGCCTTGGCTACACCTTC. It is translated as CASSEVTDSLGYTF. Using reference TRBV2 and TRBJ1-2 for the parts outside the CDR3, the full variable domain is EPEVTQTPSHQVTQMGQEVILRCVPISNHLYFYWYRQILGQKVEFLVSFYNNEISEKSEIFDDQFSVERPDGSNFTLKIRSTKLEDSAMYFCASSEVTDSLGYTFGSGTRLTVV.

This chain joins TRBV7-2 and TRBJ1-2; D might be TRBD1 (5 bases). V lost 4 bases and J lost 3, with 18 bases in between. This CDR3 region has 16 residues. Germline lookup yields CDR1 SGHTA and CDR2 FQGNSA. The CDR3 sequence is CASSSLPGQGDYGYTF. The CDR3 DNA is TGTGCCAGCAGCTCACTACCAGGACAAGGGGACTATGGCTACACCTTC.